This T cell receptor (beta chain) was sequenced in a study of cytomegalovirus exposure and HLA in healthy donors. Study outcomes and limitations: Cytomegalovirus association was assigned to about 180 TCR beta chains.

PCR primers comprised 60 Vbeta and 13 Jbeta primers. Original processing methods: Tens of millions of unique TCR beta chains, roughly 11 million of them shared, were counted by a later analysis. Method: immunoSEQ multiplex PCR; TCRdb's copy keeps in-frame clones and lacks some. The V and J calls and clone size come from that table; D and trimming were worked out from the DNA. The table shows around 200,000 clones, with around 80% occurring only once. Details on this clone: The antigen is not known.

Trimming left V 0 bases short and J 5 bases short, with 16 bases between. CDR1 and CDR2 from the germline V gene are MRHNA and SNTAGT. The CDR3 runs 16 residues. The clonotype originates from a woman aged 30 to 39 in good health and CMV-seropositive. The V call is TRBV6-4, the J call TRBJ2-5; no clear D. The specimen was PBMCs. The CDR3 here is CASSDSVGAGRETQYF. Written as DNA, the CDR3 is TGTGCCAGCAGTGACTCGGTAGGAGCCGGAAGGGAGACCCAGTACTTC.